This TCR beta chain came from a study of monozygotic twins with inflammatory bowel disease. A template switching step added UMIs, each with a 6-nucleotide sample barcode. TCRdb re-analyzed the 5' RACE reads; it lists each CDR3 protein once, without DNA. This sample carries just over 300,000 distinct CDR3 sequences, with roughly 5.8% going to the ten biggest clones. Points from the study as a whole: Among IBD patients, TCRbeta diversity (inverse Simpson) was lower than in healthy co-twins.

This CDR3 spans 16 amino acids. Germline CDR1 and CDR2: SSHAT and FNYEAQ (reference sequence). Comment on this clonotype: Its target is not known.

The rearrangement joins TRBV7-7 to TRBJ2-1; TCRdb returns TRBD1, unconfirmable since there is no DNA. This TCR was sampled from a human donor with ulcerative colitis or Crohn's disease, or a healthy co-twin of an affected twin (not recorded which). Material for sequencing was blood. This chain's CDR3 is CASSPTNTGTRGEQFF.